This T cell receptor beta chain was recorded in a study of early stage breast cancer tumors. Study at large: Of around 15 invasive breast tumors, twelve were hormone receptor-positive, HER2-negative. Samples were sequenced at about 9.7-fold average coverage. Study-level findings and limits: Tumors had approximately 2.5-fold higher T cell density than normal breast.

This CDR3 region has 14 residues. CDR1 LNHDA and CDR2 SQIVND come from the germline V gene (reference sequence). The ends were cut back, 7 bases at V and 1 base at J, with 11 bases in the middle. This table comes from immunoSEQ multiplex PCR, and its TCRdb copy is limited to in-frame clones, with some not included. The repertoire consists of 8,500 to 10,000 clones, with roughly two thirds occurring once and the leading ten covering 15% to 20%. Of note for this clone: The target antigen is unknown.

The J gene is TRBJ1-5, the V gene TRBV19; maybe TRBD1 (5 bases). The sequencing input was normal breast tissue next to the tumor. The sequence came from a person aged 55 to 69 with breast cancer. CDR3 nucleotide sequence: TGTGCCAGTACTACGGGGGGGAGCAATCAGCCCCAGCATTTT. Amino acids: CASTTGGSNQPQHF.